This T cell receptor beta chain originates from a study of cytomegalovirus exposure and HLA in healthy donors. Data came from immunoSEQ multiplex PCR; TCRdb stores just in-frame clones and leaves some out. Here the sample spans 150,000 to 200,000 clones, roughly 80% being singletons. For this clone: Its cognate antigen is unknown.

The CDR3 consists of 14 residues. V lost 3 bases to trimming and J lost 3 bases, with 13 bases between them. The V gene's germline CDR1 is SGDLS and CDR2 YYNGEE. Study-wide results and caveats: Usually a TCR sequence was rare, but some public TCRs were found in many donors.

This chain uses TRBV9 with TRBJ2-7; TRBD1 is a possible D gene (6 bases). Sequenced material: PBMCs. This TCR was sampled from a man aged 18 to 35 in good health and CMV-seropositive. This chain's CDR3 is CASSAGTNYYEQYF. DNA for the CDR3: TGTGCCAGCAGCGCCGGGACAAACTACTACGAGCAGTACTTC.